This is a list of T cell receptor beta chains from one sample in a study of cytomegalovirus exposure and HLA in healthy donors. Generated by immunoSEQ multiplex PCR, the TCRdb table keeps only in-frame clones and is missing some. The data contain around 170,000 clones, approximately 84% of them seen just once; the ten biggest clones take up roughly 2.6%. Sequenced input: PBMCs. The receptors shown here come from a woman aged 50 to 60 in good health and CMV-seropositive. CDR3s include the opening cysteine and the closing phenylalanine or tryptophan. The D gene is left open where the match is weak. Not all rows give a size; the values are once, few, many and, for expanded clones, a class.

>TRBV7-2|15|NA|TRBJ1-3|few
TGTGCCAGCAGCTTCTGGGACAACTCTGGAAACACCATATATTTT
CASSFWDNSGNTIYF
>TRBV4-2|16|TRBD1|TRBJ1-6|NA
TGTGCCAGCAGCCAAGATGCCGGGACAGCTAATTCACCCCTCCACTTT
CASSQDAGTANSPLHF
>TRBV28|15|TRBD1|TRBJ1-1|NA
TGTGCCAGCAGTAACAGGGGGCACCTAAACACTGAAGCTTTCTTT
CASSNRGHLNTEAFF
>TRBV5-1|15|TRBD1|TRBJ2-3|NA
TGCGCCAGCAGCTTGGGGGGACAGGTCACAGATACGCAGTATTTT
CASSLGGQVTDTQYF
>TRBV7-2|13|NA|TRBJ1-3|NA
TGTGCCACCGCGATCGACTCTGGAAACACCATATATTTT
CATAIDSGNTIYF
>TRBV21-1|15|NA|TRBJ2-2|once
TGTGCCAGCAGCAAACACAGGGGGAACACCGGGGAGCTGTTTTTT
CASSKHRGNTGELFF
>TRBV5-4|15|NA|TRBJ1-1|NA
TGTGCCAGCAGCTTGGATGCAGGGCGGGGAACTGAAGCTTTCTTT
CASSLDAGRGTEAFF
>TRBV6-6|13|TRBD1|TRBJ1-1|few
TGTGCCAGCAGTGACAGGGGTACCACTGAAGCTTTCTTT
CASSDRGTTEAFF
>TRBV18|17|NA|TRBJ1-5|NA
TGTGCCAGCTCACCGCCGACAGGATCCCGTAGCAATCAGCCCCAGCATTTT
CASSPPTGSRSNQPQHF
>TRBV19|14|TRBD1|TRBJ1-5|NA
TGTGCCAGTAGTTCCGGGACAGCTAATCAGCCCCAGCATTTT
CASSSGTANQPQHF
>TRBV7-9|15|NA|TRBJ2-7|once
TGTGCCAGCAGCATATGGACGGCCGGAGGGTACGAGCAGTACTTC
CASSIWTAGGYEQYF
>TRBV4-2|15|NA|TRBJ1-6|NA
TGTGCCAGCAGCCAAGTTCCGGAAGACAAGCCACCCCTCCACTTT
CASSQVPEDKPPLHF
>TRBV5-1|15|TRBD1|TRBJ2-7|NA
TGCGCCAGCAGCCAGGACAGGGGGCCCTCCTACGAGCAGTACTTC
CASSQDRGPSYEQYF
>TRBV4-1|15|TRBD2|TRBJ2-1|NA
TGCGCCAGCAGCCCGGGACTAGCGGGGTTCAATGAGCAGTTCTTC
CASSPGLAGFNEQFF
>TRBV4-2|15|NA|TRBJ2-7|NA
TGTGCCAGCAGCCAAGAGGTCCAGGGCGCCTACGAGCAGTACTTC
CASSQEVQGAYEQYF
>TRBV7-9|14|NA|TRBJ1-2|NA
TGTGCCAGCAGCTTCGGTACGGGACTAGGAAGCTACACCTTC
CASSFGTGLGSYTF
>TRBV9|15|TRBD1|TRBJ2-5|NA
TGTGCCAGCAGCCCCCGGGACAGCCCTAGGGAGACCCAGTACTTC
CASSPRDSPRETQYF
>TRBV6-5|14|NA|TRBJ2-7|NA
TGTGCCAGCAGTCAGGGGGGACTCCCCTACGAGCAGTACTTC
CASSQGGLPYEQYF
>TRBV5-4|14|NA|TRBJ1-2|NA
TGTGCCAGCAGCTTGGGGGTTACAGGGTACGGCTACACCTTC
CASSLGVTGYGYTF
>TRBV7-9|14|NA|TRBJ2-2|NA
TGTTCCAGCAAAGAGTCTATTCCGGGCGGGGAGCTGTTTTTT
CSSKESIPGGELFF
>TRBV2|18|TRBD1|TRBJ1-1|NA
TGTGCCAGCAGTGAAGCCGAGGGGGCCGTCGGGATGAACACTGAAGCTTTCTTT
CASSEAEGAVGMNTEAFF
>TRBV7-2|13|NA|TRBJ2-3|NA
TGTGCCAGCAGCTTCACCCAGGTGGATACGCAGTATTTT
CASSFTQVDTQYF
>TRBV6-1|16|NA|TRBJ1-6|NA
TGTGCCAGCAGTGAACCCACCGGACAGTATAATTCACCCCTCCACTTT
CASSEPTGQYNSPLHF
>TRBV7-2|15|TRBD2|TRBJ2-1|NA
TGTGCCAGCAGCCCGGGACTAGCGGGGGGGCATGAGCAGTTCTTC
CASSPGLAGGHEQFF
>TRBV27|15|TRBD2|TRBJ2-3|NA
TGTGCCAGCACCTCCAGCGGGGGGCCCACAGATACGCAGTATTTT
CASTSSGGPTDTQYF
>TRBV11-3|16|TRBD2|TRBJ2-2|NA
TGTGCCAGCAGCTTTTTGGGACTAGCGGGAACCGGGGAGCTGTTTTTT
CASSFLGLAGTGELFF
>TRBV18|14|NA|TRBJ1-4|NA
TGTGCCAGCTCACCCTTATCGGGAATTGAAAAACTGTTTTTT
CASSPLSGIEKLFF
>TRBV5-1|15|NA|TRBJ1-1|NA
TGCGCCAGCAGCCTGGGGAATGTAGGGGGCACTGAAGCTTTCTTT
CASSLGNVGGTEAFF
>TRBV28|14|TRBD1|TRBJ1-4|NA
TGTGCCAGCAGAACGGGACAGGTTCACGAAAAACTGTTTTTT
CASRTGQVHEKLFF
>TRBV9|15|NA|TRBJ1-4|NA
TGTGCCAGCAGCGTAGGGGGGGAAACTAATGAAAAACTGTTTTTT
CASSVGGETNEKLFF
>TRBV28|16|TRBD1|TRBJ1-2|NA
TGTGCCAGCAGATTCGTACCGGGACAGGGTGACTATGGCTACACCTTC
CASRFVPGQGDYGYTF
>TRBV11-2|13|NA|TRBJ2-7|NA
TGTGCCAGCAGCCCCGGACAGCCGTACGAGCAGTACTTC
CASSPGQPYEQYF
>TRBV19|15|NA|TRBJ2-3|NA
TGTGCCAGTAACCCAACTTCTTCTAGCACAGATACGCAGTATTTT
CASNPTSSSTDTQYF
>TRBV10-3|14|NA|TRBJ2-7|NA
TGTGCCATCAGACAGGGTCTGGGCGGCTACGAGCAGTACTTC
CAIRQGLGGYEQYF
>TRBV7-9|15|TRBD2|TRBJ2-7|NA
TGTTCCAGCAGCTATCTAGCGGGGGCCTCCTCCGAGCAGTACTTC
CSSSYLAGASSEQYF
>TRBV27|17|TRBD1|TRBJ1-4|NA
TGTGCCAGCAGTTTCAAATTACGGACAGGGACCCATGAAAAACTGTTTTTT
CASSFKLRTGTHEKLFF
>TRBV6-1|14|NA|TRBJ1-3|few
TGTGCCAGCAGGCAGGGGCTTGGGGGAAACACCATATATTTT
CASRQGLGGNTIYF
>TRBV19|13|NA|TRBJ1-2|NA
TGTGCCAGTAGCCTACAGGGTTCCTATGGCTACACCTTC
CASSLQGSYGYTF
>TRBV5-1|16|NA|TRBJ2-7|few
TGCGCCAGCAGCCAGGCACCCGACCGTACGGTCTACGAGCAGTACTTC
CASSQAPDRTVYEQYF
>TRBV14|15|TRBD1|TRBJ2-1|NA
TGTGCCAGCAGCCAGTGGGACAGGATAAACAATGAGCAGTTCTTC
CASSQWDRINNEQFF
>TRBV5-4|19|TRBD2|TRBJ2-1|NA
TGTGCCAGCAGCTTGCCCCCCTCTGGACTAGCGGGGCGGGTCAATGAGCAGTTCTTC
CASSLPPSGLAGRVNEQFF
>TRBV6-5|15|TRBD1|TRBJ1-3|NA
TGTGCCAGCAGTTACGGGACAGGGACTGGAAACACCATATATTTT
CASSYGTGTGNTIYF
>TRBV11-2|14|TRBD1|TRBJ2-3|NA
TGTGCCAGCAGCCCGGACAGGAAGACAGATACGCAGTATTTT
CASSPDRKTDTQYF
>TRBV6-6|14|TRBD1|TRBJ1-1|few
TGTGCCAGCAGTTCCCCGGACAGGGGGCTTAAGGCTTTCTTT
CASSSPDRGLKAFF
>TRBV28|14|NA|TRBJ1-2|NA
TGTGCCAGCAGTACGGGACAAGGCACCTTCGGCTACACCTTC
CASSTGQGTFGYTF
>TRBV13|14|NA|TRBJ2-5|NA
TGTGCCAGCAGCCCACCGGGACACTGGGAGACCCAGTACTTC
CASSPPGHWETQYF
>TRBV5-1|16|NA|TRBJ1-1|NA
TGCGCCAGCAGTCCTCAAACCCCGGTTGAGTACACTGAAGCTTTCTTT
CASSPQTPVEYTEAFF
>TRBV18|15|NA|TRBJ2-1|NA
TGTGCCAGCTCACCGGGTAGGGAGGTGATTAATGAGCAGTTCTTC
CASSPGREVINEQFF
>TRBV5-1|15|TRBD2|TRBJ2-1|many
TGCGCCAGCAGCACGACTAGCGGGGGGTCCAATGAGCAGTTCTTC
CASSTTSGGSNEQFF
>TRBV7-3|15|TRBD2|TRBJ2-7|few
TGTGCCAGCAGCCAGAGCGGGGACCGCTCCTACGAGCAGTACTTC
CASSQSGDRSYEQYF
>TRBV18|14|NA|TRBJ2-7|NA
TGTGCCAGCTCCCCGTCGGTAAGGAGTTACGAGCAGTACTTC
CASSPSVRSYEQYF
>TRBV7-8|13|NA|TRBJ1-2|once
TGTGCCAGCAGCTTCCCAGCTAACTATGGCTACACCTTC
CASSFPANYGYTF
>TRBV28|15|NA|TRBJ2-2|NA
TGTGCCAGCAGTTTAGCGACAGGAATTATAAGGGAGCTGTTTTTT
CASSLATGIIRELFF
>TRBV2|15|NA|TRBJ2-5|once
TGTGCCAGCAGTGAAGGGCAGTACCCCCAAGAGACCCAGTACTTC
CASSEGQYPQETQYF
>TRBV7-9|15|NA|TRBJ1-2|once
TGTGCCAGCAGCCCACAGGGAATGGTAGTCTATGGCTACACCTTC
CASSPQGMVVYGYTF
>TRBV5-6|14|TRBD1|TRBJ2-1|NA
TGTGCCAGCAGCTTCGGACAGGGGAACAATGAGCAGTTCTTC
CASSFGQGNNEQFF
>TRBV25-1|12|TRBD2|TRBJ2-1|NA
TGTGCCAGCGTTCACGGGGGGAATGAGCAGTTCTTC
CASVHGGNEQFF
>TRBV19|17|NA|TRBJ2-2|NA
TGTGCCACCACAAATCAGGTGTCCTTTATCAACACCGGGGAGCTGTTTTTT
CATTNQVSFINTGELFF